The T cell receptor beta chain described here comes from a study of blood T cell repertoires in COVID-19. Study overall: PBMCs, B-cell-depleted T cells, or T cells were the source of the cDNA or gDNA that made up the material.

Trimming took 6 bases from V and 5 from J; bases not matched to a gene: 7. There are 15 residues in the CDR3. Germline CDR1 reads MDHEN; CDR2 reads SYDVKM. As originally analysed: Amplification from reference gene primers served as the basis for estimated nucleated cell counts. Only in-frame clones appear in the TCRdb table, and some are missing; sequencing was by immunoSEQ multiplex PCR. V and J calls and clone size are copied from that table; D and trimming were computed from the DNA. The sample holds about 160,000 clones, around 90% seen once. Participant age was roughly 18 to 89 years, and participants resided in roughly 24 US areas. No more than 2 weeks before study entry, exposed participants had met a case of COVID-19.

This chain links TRBV28 with TRBJ2-7, with TRBD2 matching 13 bases. The sample was PBMCs or T cells enriched from blood (not recorded which). The receptor was derived from a middle-aged woman who had been exposed to COVID-19. CDR3 sequence: CASRGTSGIRDEQYF. The CDR3 DNA is TGTGCCAGCAGGGGGACTAGCGGGATTCGGGACGAGCAGTACTTC.